The 8 T cell receptor beta chains below come from one sample, sequenced in a study of CXCR3-negative and CXCR3-positive naive CD8 T cells. Through 5' RACE with UMI labels, the TRB cDNA libraries were prepared. TCRdb reprocessed the 5' RACE reads and keeps a single row for each CDR3 protein, giving no DNA. Recorded for this sample: over 80,000 distinct CDR3 sequences. The sequenced sample was naive CXCR3- CD8+ T cells from blood. As to subset: CD45RO-CCR7+CD27+CD95- naive CD8+ T cells lacking CXCR3 (TNR3-). The source of these receptors is a human donor in good health. Some clones in this sample may be carry-over from other donors' samples.

V gene TRBV28 combines with J gene TRBJ1-1. This CDR3 region has 13 residues. The germline gives CDR1 MDHEN, CDR2 SYDVKM. The CDR3 sequence is CASSSRLATEAFF.

The CDR3 protein is CASSQPQGLINNEQFF. This sequence joins TRBV3-1 and TRBJ2-1; TCRdb outputs TRBD1, but without DNA this stays unchecked. The CDR3 covers 16 residues. Germline V lookup: CDR1 LGHDT, CDR2 YNNKEL (reference sequence).

J is TRBJ2-7 and V is TRBV29-1; absent DNA, TCRdb's TRBD2 call cannot be checked. CDR3 length: 13 residues. The V gene's germline CDR1 is SQVTM and CDR2 ANQGSEA. The chain's CDR3 is CSVEWDIPPEQYF.

The rearrangement uses TRBV7-9 and TRBJ1-2; there is no DNA to check the TCRdb D call of TRBD1. CDR3 length: 17 amino acids. Germline loops: CDR1 SEHNR, CDR2 FQNEAQ (reference sequence). CDR3 amino acids: CASSPPRTEQKNYGYTF. The full variable domain, its missing parts supplied by reference TRBV7-9 and TRBJ1-2, is DTGVSQNPRHKITKRGQNVTFRCDPISEHNRLYWYRQTLGQGPEFLTYFQNEAQLEKSRLLSDRFSAERPKGSFSTLEIQRTEQGDSAMYLCASSPPRTEQKNYGYTFGSGTRLTVV.

The rearrangement links TRBV28 to TRBJ2-3; lacking DNA, the TRBD1 call made by TCRdb goes unchecked. Germline lookup yields CDR1 MDHEN and CDR2 SYDVKM. The CDR3 covers 14 residues. The CDR3 sequence is CASSLGGVTDTQYF.

The gene calls are TRBV29-1 and TRBJ2-2; TCRdb outputs TRBD1, but without DNA this stays unchecked. The CDR3 loop spans 14 amino acids. The germline CDR1 and CDR2 sequences are SQVTM and ANQGSEA. CDR3 in amino acids: CSVQGQGANGELFF.

The CDR3 region is CASSLIGGGTEAFF. The chain employs TRBV7-3 and TRBJ1-1; absent DNA, TCRdb's TRBD1 call cannot be checked. This CDR3 has 14 amino acids. Germline CDR1 reads SGHTA; CDR2 reads FQGTGA.

This chain uses TRBV29-1 with TRBJ2-3; the TCRdb D gene call, TRBD1, has no DNA to confirm it. Germline CDR1 SQVTM, CDR2 ANQGSEA. This CDR3 has 12 amino acids. This CDR3 is CSARQGTDTQYF.